The 21 T cell receptor beta chains below come from one sample, sequenced in a study of regulatory T cells in long-lasting Graves disease. Time point denoted: newly diagnosed GD, antithyroid drugs for less than 3 months. Researchers made the TCR library from RNA that was extracted from PBMCs. TCR beta libraries were built with iRepertoire HTBI primers and Arm-PCR of CDR3 regions. TCRdb used MiXCR to reprocess the multiplex PCR reads, holding one entry per CDR3 protein. The sample shows approximately 480,000 distinct CDR3 sequences, 15% to 20% of them seen only once. This sample also appeared in a second study, on T cells in Graves' hyperthyroidism and ophthalmopathy.

This material consisted of peripheral blood mononuclear cells (PBMCs), taken at new diagnosis, from a patient treated with antithyroid drugs. The receptor set was obtained from a man aged 40-49 years with Graves disease.

The genes are TRBV29-1 and TRBJ2-3; weak D call: TRBD2 (7 bases). The V end was cut by 7 bases, the J end by 0 bases, with 20 bases between. Germline lookup yields CDR1 SQVTM and CDR2 ANQGSEA. The CDR3 consists of 16 residues. The DNA for the CDR3 is TGCAGCGCAACACTGGGGGGGGGGGCGAGCACAGATACGCAGTATTTT. Amino acids: CSATLGGGASTDTQYF.

This clonotype has ten or more counts. The CDR3 here is CASKRSASTDTQYF. The CDR3 DNA is TGCGCCAGCAAGCGGAGCGCTAGCACAGATACGCAGTATTTT. This chain joins TRBV5-1 and TRBJ2-3, with a weak D call TRBD2 (5 bases). This CDR3 has 14 amino acids. V was pared by 6 bases and J by 0 bases, with 11 bases between. The germline gives CDR1 SGHRS, CDR2 YFSETQ.

Many counts were recorded for this clonotype. The genes are TRBV10-3 and TRBJ2-5, with 9 positions matching TRBD2. Per the germline V gene, CDR1 is ENHRY and CDR2 is SYGVKD. CDR3 size: 16 residues. V trimming: 3 bases; J trimming: 0 bases; junction bases outside the gene matches: 5. The CDR3 nucleotides are TGTGCCATCAGTGACTCTAGCGGGACGTACCAAGAGACCCAGTACTTC. Encoded protein: CAISDSSGTYQETQYF.

This clonotype appeared many times. This chain's CDR3 is CASSLVTGWGGELFF. The DNA for the CDR3 is TGTGCCAGCAGTTTGGTGACGGGATGGGGCGGGGAGCTGTTTTTT. This chain joins TRBV28 and TRBJ2-2, with D possibly matching TRBD2 (5 bases). CDR1 and CDR2 from the germline V gene are MDHEN and SYDVKM. The CDR3 totals 15 residues. Trimming removed 3 bases from V and 7 bases from J, with 15 bases in between. The full variable domain, rest sourced from reference TRBV28 and TRBJ2-2, is DVKVTQSSRYLVKRTGEKVFLECVQDMDHENMFWYRQDPGLGLRLIYFSYDVKMKEKGDIPEGYSVSREKKERFSLILESASTNQTSMYLCASSLVTGWGGELFFGEGSRLTVL.

The chain recombines TRBV28 with TRBJ1-3; the D gene is possibly TRBD1 (6 bases). The CDR3 contains 15 residues. The germline CDR1 and CDR2 sequences are MDHEN and SYDVKM. The ends were cut back, 5 bases at V and 4 bases at J, with 15 bases in the middle. Written as DNA, the CDR3 is TGTGCCAGCAGTGTCACAGGGAGTCCCGGAAACACCATATATTTT. It specifies CASSVTGSPGNTIYF.

This clonotype was seen ten or more times. The chain links TRBV3-1 to TRBJ2-3; D is perhaps TRBD2 (5 bases). With 1 base removed from V and 6 bases from J, the gap between germline ends came to 20 bases. Per the germline V gene, CDR1 is LGHDT and CDR2 is YNNKEL (reference sequence). The CDR3 length is 17 residues. In DNA, the CDR3 is TGTGCCAGCAGCCAAGGAATGGGAGACCCCTTTGGTGATACGCAGTATTTT. Its translation: CASSQGMGDPFGDTQYF.

V gene TRBV28 combines with J gene TRBJ2-3; tentatively, D is TRBD2 (6 bases). CDR1 MDHEN and CDR2 SYDVKM come from the germline V gene. There are 15 residues in the CDR3. Trimming left V 1 base short and J 0 bases short, with 8 bases between. CDR3 residues: CASSLLRDSTDTQYF. CDR3 sequence (DNA): TGTGCCAGCAGTTTATTGCGGGACAGCACAGATACGCAGTATTTT.

This clonotype showed up many times. V gene TRBV18 combines with J gene TRBJ2-2, with D possibly matching TRBD1 (5 bases). The germline V gene encodes CDR1 KGHSH and CDR2 LQKENI. Trimming pared 8 bases from V and 2 bases from J, leaving 12 bases between. The CDR3 is 14 residues long. The CDR3 reads CASSPDSNTGELFF. The CDR3 nucleotides are TGTGCCAGCAGTCCCGACAGTAACACCGGGGAGCTGTTTTTT.

This clonotype was recorded many times. The chain has TRBV5-6 and TRBJ1-4; D is undetermined. The germline CDR1 and CDR2 sequences are SGHDT and YYEEEE. This CDR3 region has 14 residues. Trimming removed 0 bases at V and 5 bases at J, with 8 bases between. CDR3 loop: CASSLVSGNEKLFF. As DNA, the CDR3 is TGTGCCAGCAGCTTGGTTTCAGGCAATGAAAAACTGTTTTTT. The full variable domain, rest sourced from reference TRBV5-6 and TRBJ1-4, is DAGVTQSPTHLIKTRGQQVTLRCSPKSGHDTVSWYQQALGQGPQFIFQYYEEEERQRGNFPDRFSGHQFPNYSSELNVNALLLGDSALYLCASSLVSGNEKLFFGSGTQLSVL.

In this sample, this clonotype turned up many times. The chain joins TRBV6-2 or TRBV6-3 to TRBJ2-7, with 10 bases aligning to TRBD2. Per germline, CDR1 MNHEY and CDR2 SVGEGT. CDR3 length equals 15 residues. The V segment lost 4 bases and the J segment 6 bases; nucleotides outside the gene matches: 9. The CDR3 loop is CASSSPLAGEIEQYF. The DNA for the CDR3 is TGTGCCAGCAGTTCGCCTCTAGCGGGAGAAATCGAGCAGTACTTC.

The chain couples TRBV20-1 to TRBJ2-7; D perhaps matches TRBD2 (6 bases). V was shortened by 0 bases and J by 2 bases, with 11 bases between the two germline ends. CDR1 is DFQATT, CDR2 SNEGSKA, per germline (reference sequence). This CDR3 spans 14 amino acids. CDR3 sequence (DNA): TGCAGTGCTAGAGATCTTAGCGGACCCTACGAGCAGTACTTC. The encoded protein is CSARDLSGPYEQYF.

This clonotype was counted many times. J is TRBJ2-1 and V is TRBV28; a possible D gene is TRBD2 (6 bases). Germline CDR1 MDHEN, CDR2 SYDVKM. The CDR3 is made up of 15 amino acids. V lost 8 bases and J lost 7, with 21 bases in between. The CDR3 DNA follows: TGTGCCAGCCCCGGTGGGAGGACGGTCGAGAATGAGCAGTTCTTC. It encodes CASPGGRTVENEQFF.

This clonotype was seen many times. The chain is built from TRBV6-2 or TRBV6-3 and TRBJ2-3; tentatively, D is TRBD2 (6 bases). Germline CDR1 reads MNHEY; CDR2 reads SVGEGT. The V gene lost 5 bases and the J gene lost 2 bases, with 23 bases spanning the gap. There are 18 residues in the CDR3. CDR3 DNA: TGTGCCAGCAGTCGAAACGGTATCTGGGGGGTTTACACAGATACGCAGTATTTT. It encodes CASSRNGIWGVYTDTQYF.

This clonotype was counted only a few times. The chain links TRBV7-3 to TRBJ1-1; TRBD1 agrees at 9 bases. Germline V lookup: CDR1 SGHTA, CDR2 FQGTGA. The CDR3 has 15 amino acids. Unmatched junction bases numbered 7, after V lost 4 bases and J lost 4 bases. The CDR3 region is CASSSTGGASTEAFF. CDR3 in DNA: TGTGCCAGCAGCTCAACAGGGGGCGCGAGCACTGAAGCTTTCTTT.

There are many counts of this clonotype. V usage is TRBV28 and J usage is TRBJ2-7; D ambiguous. This CDR3 is built from 14 residues. Per germline, CDR1 MDHEN and CDR2 SYDVKM. V shed 2 bases and J shed 4 bases, with 12 bases lying between them. The CDR3 nucleotides are TGTGCCAGCAGTTTAGGAGTCAAAGGATACGAGCAGTACTTC. This gives the protein CASSLGVKGYEQYF.

The sample holds many counts of this clonotype. The chain employs TRBV10-1 and TRBJ2-2; D possibly matches TRBD1 or TRBD2 (5 bases each). V was trimmed by 2 bases and J by 0 bases, leaving 7 bases between them. The CDR3 spans 15 residues. CDR1 is WNHNN, CDR2 SYGVQD, per germline (reference sequence). CDR3 region: CASSEQGPNTGELFF. The CDR3, as DNA: TGCGCCAGCAGTGAGCAGGGACCGAACACCGGGGAGCTGTTTTTT.

The rearrangement uses TRBV6-1 and TRBJ1-2, with 7 positions matching TRBD1. The V gene end was trimmed by 6 bases and the J gene end by 4 bases; junction bases not matched to a gene: 5. Germline CDR1 MNHNS, CDR2 SASEGT. The CDR3 runs 13 residues. CDR3 amino acids: CASSDTGVYGYTF. Here the CDR3 DNA reads TGTGCCAGCAGCGATACAGGGGTCTATGGCTACACCTTC.

Ten or more counts support this clonotype. The gene calls are TRBV28 and TRBJ2-3, with TRBD2 matching 10 bases. CDR3 length: 16 residues. Germline V gene sequence: CDR1 MDHEN, CDR2 SYDVKM. V lost 7 bases to trimming and J lost 2 bases; unmatched junction nucleotides: 9. CDR3 DNA: TGTGCCAGCAACCCTCCGGGACTAGCGAACACAGATACGCAGTATTTT. Its protein is CASNPPGLANTDTQYF.

This clonotype has at least ten counts. The chain uses TRBV20-1 and TRBJ2-3; unclear D gene. Trimming removed 0 bases from V and 6 bases from J, with 16 bases in between. Germline loops: CDR1 DFQATT, CDR2 SNEGSKA (reference sequence). This CDR3 has 15 residues. CDR3 DNA: TGCAGTGCTAGAGATCTTTTCCCGGGCCCGGATACGCAGTATTTT. It yields the protein CSARDLFPGPDTQYF.

The chain carries TRBV19 and TRBJ1-5; TRBD1 aligns across 10 bases. The CDR3 sequence is 14 residues long. V lost 8 bases to trimming and J lost 2 bases; unmatched junction nucleotides: 3. CDR1 and CDR2 from the germline V gene are LNHDA and SQIVND (reference sequence). CDR3 coding DNA: TGTGCCAGTTGCGGGACAGGGGGCAATCAGCCCCAGCATTTT. This encodes CASCGTGGNQPQHF.

Many counts were recorded for this clonotype. The V gene is TRBV24-1, the J gene TRBJ2-3; 7 bases align to TRBD2. Germline trimming cut 8 bases from V and 0 bases from J; bases unmatched to any gene: 7. The CDR3 spans 15 residues. Germline assignment: CDR1 KGHDR and CDR2 SFDVKD. CDR3 nucleotide sequence: TGTGCCACCACGCTTAGCGGGCGGAGCACAGATACGCAGTATTTT. Its protein is CATTLSGRSTDTQYF.